This paragraph reports one T cell receptor beta chain. The sample belongs to a study of T cells in Graves' hyperthyroidism and ophthalmopathy. Patients aged 18 to 65 with hyperthyroidism were newly diagnosed, with duration under 2 months. Diagnoses were made from clinical symptoms, serum measures (thyroxine and TRAb), thyroid ultrasound and orbital computed tomography. There were TCR beta CDR3 regions amplified from RNA transcripts. Primed by the HTBI set, a first-round RT-PCR was run on the TCR CDR3. TCRdb recomputed calls from the multiplex PCR reads with MiXCR, one row per CDR3 protein. The table has over 650,000 distinct CDR3 sequences, 15% to 20% seen once; the top ten hold under 9.5%. The CDR3 is 13 residues long. The ends lost 6 bases at V and 6 bases at J; junction bases unmatched: 5. Germline V gene lookup returns CDR1 LNHDA and CDR2 SQIVND (reference sequence).

Sequenced material: blood. The clonotype was recovered from a man aged 18 to 30 with Graves' hyperthyroidism. The chain uses TRBV19 and TRBJ2-7; 10 nucleotides align to TRBD1. DNA for the CDR3: TGTGCCAGTAGCGACAGGGGGCGCGGCGAGCAGTACTTC. It specifies CASSDRGRGEQYF. Drawing the rest from reference TRBV19 and TRBJ2-7, the complete variable domain is DGGITQSPKYLFRKEGQNVTLSCEQNLNHDAMYWYRQDPGQGLRLIYYSQIVNDFQKGDIAEGYSVSREKKESFPLTVTSAQKNPTAFYLCASSDRGRGEQYFGPGTRLTVT.